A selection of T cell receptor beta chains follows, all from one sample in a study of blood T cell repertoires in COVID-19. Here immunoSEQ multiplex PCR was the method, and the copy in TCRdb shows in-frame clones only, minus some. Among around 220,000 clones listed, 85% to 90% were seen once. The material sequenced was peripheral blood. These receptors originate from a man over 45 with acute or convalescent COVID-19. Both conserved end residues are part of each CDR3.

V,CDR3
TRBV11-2,CASSLSLAGLDNEQFF
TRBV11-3,CASSSTSGGSYNEQFF
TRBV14,CASSQAPAGYEKLFF
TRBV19,CASTIAAHFNEKLFF
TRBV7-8,CASSRDYSYEQYF
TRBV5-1,CASSQAGSNNEQFF
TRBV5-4,CASSLGQGADTEAFF
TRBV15,CATSRGKGRRGNTGELFF
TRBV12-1,CASSHGGLSSYNSPLHF
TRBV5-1,CASSAGGQGNEKLFF
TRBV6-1,CASSERGTGGGYTF
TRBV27,CASSLRPTGRNSPLHF
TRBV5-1,CASSWDIETGGPIYF
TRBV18,CASSPPSSGGFTGGTQYF
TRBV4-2,CASSQDPGGADTQYF
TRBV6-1,CASSGNQRWAHQPQHF
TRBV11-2,CASRGQGLMNTEAFF
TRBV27,CASSFGTGGGWSHF